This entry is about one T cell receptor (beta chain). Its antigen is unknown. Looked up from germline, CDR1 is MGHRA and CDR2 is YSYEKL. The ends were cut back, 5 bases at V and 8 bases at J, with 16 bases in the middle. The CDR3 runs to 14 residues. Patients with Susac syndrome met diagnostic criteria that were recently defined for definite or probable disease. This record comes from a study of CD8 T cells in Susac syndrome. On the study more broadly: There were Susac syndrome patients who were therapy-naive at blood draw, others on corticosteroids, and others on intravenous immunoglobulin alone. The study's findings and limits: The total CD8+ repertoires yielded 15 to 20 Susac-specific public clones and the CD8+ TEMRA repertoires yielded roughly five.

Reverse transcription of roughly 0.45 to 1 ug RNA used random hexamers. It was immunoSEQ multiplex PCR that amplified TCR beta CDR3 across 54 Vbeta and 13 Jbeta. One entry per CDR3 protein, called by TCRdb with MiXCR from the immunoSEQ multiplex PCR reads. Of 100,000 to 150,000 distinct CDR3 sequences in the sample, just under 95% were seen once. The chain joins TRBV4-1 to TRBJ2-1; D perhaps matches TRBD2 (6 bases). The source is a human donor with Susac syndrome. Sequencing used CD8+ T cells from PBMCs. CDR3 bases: TGCGCCAGCAGCTTTGGGGGGAGCTTCGATGAGCAGTTCTTC. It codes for CASSFGGSFDEQFF.